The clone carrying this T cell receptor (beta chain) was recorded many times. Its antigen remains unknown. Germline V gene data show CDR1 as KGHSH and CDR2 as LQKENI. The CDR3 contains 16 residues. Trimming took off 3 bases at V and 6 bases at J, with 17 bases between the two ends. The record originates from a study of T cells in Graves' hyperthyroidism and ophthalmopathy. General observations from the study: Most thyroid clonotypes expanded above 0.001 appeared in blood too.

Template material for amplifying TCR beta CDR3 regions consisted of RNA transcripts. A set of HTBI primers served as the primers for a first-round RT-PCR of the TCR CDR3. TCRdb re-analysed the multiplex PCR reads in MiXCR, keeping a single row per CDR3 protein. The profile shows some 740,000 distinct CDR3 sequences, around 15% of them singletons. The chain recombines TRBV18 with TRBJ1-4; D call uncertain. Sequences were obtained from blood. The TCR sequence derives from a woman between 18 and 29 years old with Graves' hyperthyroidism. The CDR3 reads CASSPRRSDRDEKLFF. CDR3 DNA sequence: TGTGCCAGCTCACCCCGCCGGTCCGATCGGGATGAAAAACTGTTTTTT. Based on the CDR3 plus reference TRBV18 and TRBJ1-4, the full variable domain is NAGVMQNPRHLVRRRGQEARLRCSPMKGHSHVYWYRQLPEEGLKFMVYLQKENIIDESGMPKERFSAEFPKEGPSILRIQQVVRGDSAAYFCASSPRRSDRDEKLFFGSGTQLSVL.